The clone carrying this T cell receptor (beta chain) was seen repeatedly, ten times or more. Germline V gives CDR1 SQVTM, CDR2 ANQGSEA. Trimming pared 5 bases from V and 1 base from J, leaving 5 bases between. The CDR3 spans 11 residues. From the 5' RACE reads, TCRdb called clonotypes with MiXCR, one entry per CDR3 protein. The data contain a few hundred thousand distinct CDR3 sequences, under 30% of them seen just once; the ten biggest clones take up roughly 5.5%. This sample was included in a study of identical twins' blood T cells. Across the study: Some 50 million reads covered about six alpha-chain and about six beta-chain libraries.

V is TRBV29-1 and J is TRBJ1-2, with D unresolved. The TCR comes from a woman between 18 and 55 years old in good health. Sequences were obtained from PBMCs. This CDR3 is CSVRVNYGYTF. CDR3 DNA sequence: TGCAGCGTTAGGGTTAACTATGGCTACACCTTC.